This is a list of T cell receptor beta chains from one sample in a study of blood T cell repertoires in COVID-19. Here immunoSEQ multiplex PCR was the method, and the copy in TCRdb shows in-frame clones only, minus some. Of about 59,000 clones listed, 79% are singletons. Sequencing was done on a sample of peripheral blood. The source is a man aged 60 to 69 with acute or convalescent COVID-19. The CDR3 runs from the conserved cysteine through the conserved F or W. The order of the fields is CDR3 DNA, CDR3 protein, D gene, V gene, J gene, CDR3 length, clone size. A D gene is named only where the DNA matches it firmly. Clone size is given for some rows only: seen once, a few or many times, or a class if the clone is expanded.

cdr3_nt: TGTGCCAGCAGTTTCGGCAGGGGTGGCATACAGCCCCAGCATTTT
cdr3_aa: CASSFGRGGIQPQHF
d_call: .
v_call: TRBV28
j_call: TRBJ1-5
cdr3_length: 15
clone_size: once

cdr3_nt: TGTGCCAGCAGCGCCCACGCAGGGAATGAAAAACTGTTTTTT
cdr3_aa: CASSAHAGNEKLFF
d_call: .
v_call: TRBV9
j_call: TRBJ1-4
cdr3_length: 14
clone_size: .

cdr3_nt: TGTGCCAGCACCCAGGTCTCTCGGCATGGCTACACCTTC
cdr3_aa: CASTQVSRHGYTF
d_call: .
v_call: TRBV28
j_call: TRBJ1-2
cdr3_length: 13
clone_size: .

cdr3_nt: TGTGCCAGCAGCTTCTCGGGACAGCACAACTACGAGCAGTACTTC
cdr3_aa: CASSFSGQHNYEQYF
d_call: TRBD1
v_call: TRBV11-2
j_call: TRBJ2-7
cdr3_length: 15
clone_size: .

cdr3_nt: TGCGCCAGCAGCGAGGGACTAGCGGGGGTGGGGCAGTTCTTC
cdr3_aa: CASSEGLAGVGQFF
d_call: TRBD2
v_call: TRBV5-1
j_call: TRBJ2-1
cdr3_length: 14
clone_size: .

cdr3_nt: TGTGCCAGCAGCCAGTTCCGGGGCACCGGGGAGCTGTTTTTT
cdr3_aa: CASSQFRGTGELFF
d_call: .
v_call: TRBV14
j_call: TRBJ2-2
cdr3_length: 14
clone_size: .

cdr3_nt: TGTGCCAGCAGTGGGGGCACGGGGTGGCAGTTCTTC
cdr3_aa: CASSGGTGWQFF
d_call: .
v_call: TRBV27
j_call: TRBJ2-1
cdr3_length: 12
clone_size: .

cdr3_nt: TGTGCCACCAGTGCCTCGACTAGCGGAGCCCGCGGGTACAATGAGCAGTTCTTC
cdr3_aa: CATSASTSGARGYNEQFF
d_call: TRBD2
v_call: TRBV24-1
j_call: TRBJ2-1
cdr3_length: 18
clone_size: .

cdr3_nt: TGCGCCAGCAGCCGCCTTTTCGAGGCTACGGGATCCTACAATGAGCAGTTCTTC
cdr3_aa: CASSRLFEATGSYNEQFF
d_call: .
v_call: TRBV4-1
j_call: TRBJ2-1
cdr3_length: 18
clone_size: .

cdr3_nt: TGTGCCAGCAGCCAGGCCCCACTAGCGGGGGCCGGGGAGCTGTTTTTT
cdr3_aa: CASSQAPLAGAGELFF
d_call: TRBD2
v_call: TRBV11-2
j_call: TRBJ2-2
cdr3_length: 16
clone_size: .

cdr3_nt: TGTGCCAGCAGAAGTTGGACAGACCTTATGAACACTGAAGCTTTCTTT
cdr3_aa: CASRSWTDLMNTEAFF
d_call: .
v_call: TRBV2
j_call: TRBJ1-1
cdr3_length: 16
clone_size: .

cdr3_nt: TGTGCCAGCTCACCAGGGCTGCGCACAGATACGCAGTATTTT
cdr3_aa: CASSPGLRTDTQYF
d_call: .
v_call: TRBV18
j_call: TRBJ2-3
cdr3_length: 14
clone_size: .

cdr3_nt: TGTGCCACCAGTTTGACAGGAAGCACAGATACGCAGTATTTT
cdr3_aa: CATSLTGSTDTQYF
d_call: .
v_call: TRBV24-1
j_call: TRBJ2-3
cdr3_length: 14
clone_size: .

cdr3_nt: TGTGCCGCGGGTCTCAGTGGGGAGCTGTTTTTT
cdr3_aa: CAAGLSGELFF
d_call: .
v_call: TRBV15
j_call: TRBJ2-2
cdr3_length: 11
clone_size: .

cdr3_nt: TGTGCCAGCAGCCCCGGCGGGGCCACTAATGAAAAACTGTTTTTT
cdr3_aa: CASSPGGATNEKLFF
d_call: .
v_call: TRBV28
j_call: TRBJ1-4
cdr3_length: 15
clone_size: .

cdr3_nt: TGCGCCAGCAGCCGGACCCGCGGGGAGACCCAGTACTTC
cdr3_aa: CASSRTRGETQYF
d_call: .
v_call: TRBV4-1
j_call: TRBJ2-5
cdr3_length: 13
clone_size: .

cdr3_nt: TGTGCCAGCAGTCGAGGGGGAACGTACGAGCAGTACTTC
cdr3_aa: CASSRGGTYEQYF
d_call: .
v_call: TRBV28
j_call: TRBJ2-7
cdr3_length: 13
clone_size: .

cdr3_nt: TGTGCCAGCAGGATACTAGCGGGGCATGAGCAGTTCTTC
cdr3_aa: CASRILAGHEQFF
d_call: TRBD2
v_call: TRBV7-9
j_call: TRBJ2-1
cdr3_length: 13
clone_size: .

cdr3_nt: TGTGCCAGCAGCGGTCGGACAGAACCAGGAAACACCATATATTTT
cdr3_aa: CASSGRTEPGNTIYF
d_call: .
v_call: TRBV7-8
j_call: TRBJ1-3
cdr3_length: 15
clone_size: .

cdr3_nt: TGTGCCAGCAGCGTAGGTGGGAGTATGAACACTGAAGCTTTCTTT
cdr3_aa: CASSVGGSMNTEAFF
d_call: .
v_call: TRBV9
j_call: TRBJ1-1
cdr3_length: 15
clone_size: .

cdr3_nt: TGTGCCAGCAGTGATCCAGGGGGCGCCGGCTATGGCTACACCTTC
cdr3_aa: CASSDPGGAGYGYTF
d_call: TRBD1
v_call: TRBV25-1
j_call: TRBJ1-2
cdr3_length: 15
clone_size: .

cdr3_nt: TGCGCCAGCTCCGGACAGGGGAACACCGGGGAGCTGTTTTTT
cdr3_aa: CASSGQGNTGELFF
d_call: TRBD1
v_call: TRBV5-1
j_call: TRBJ2-2
cdr3_length: 14
clone_size: .

cdr3_nt: TGCTCCACAGGGGAAACCTACGAGCAGTACTTC
cdr3_aa: CSTGETYEQYF
d_call: TRBD1
v_call: TRBV30
j_call: TRBJ2-7
cdr3_length: 11
clone_size: .

cdr3_nt: TGCAGTGCTAGTGCACTTCAGGGCCCGGTCTACGAGCAGTACTTC
cdr3_aa: CSASALQGPVYEQYF
d_call: .
v_call: TRBV20-1
j_call: TRBJ2-7
cdr3_length: 15
clone_size: .

cdr3_nt: TGCGCCAGCAGCCAAGATCCCTCGGGAGGCGCCGACGAGCAGTACTTC
cdr3_aa: CASSQDPSGGADEQYF
d_call: TRBD2
v_call: TRBV4-3
j_call: TRBJ2-7
cdr3_length: 16
clone_size: .

cdr3_nt: TGTGCCAGTAATGCGCGGGGGAGCTCCTACGAGCAGTACTTC
cdr3_aa: CASNARGSSYEQYF
d_call: TRBD2
v_call: TRBV6-5
j_call: TRBJ2-7
cdr3_length: 14
clone_size: few

cdr3_nt: TGTGCCAGCAGTGGACAGGGTTATGAAAAACTGTTTTTT
cdr3_aa: CASSGQGYEKLFF
d_call: TRBD1
v_call: TRBV28
j_call: TRBJ1-4
cdr3_length: 13
clone_size: .

cdr3_nt: TGTGCCTGGAGTGTAGTCAGCTATGGCTACACCTTC
cdr3_aa: CAWSVVSYGYTF
d_call: .
v_call: TRBV30
j_call: TRBJ1-2
cdr3_length: 12
clone_size: few

cdr3_nt: TGTGCCAGCAGCCCTTGGGGGGCCTATAATTCACCCCTCCACTTT
cdr3_aa: CASSPWGAYNSPLHF
d_call: .
v_call: TRBV5-6
j_call: TRBJ1-6
cdr3_length: 15
clone_size: .

cdr3_nt: TGTGCCAGTAGAAGGGGGACAAACTATGGCTACACCTTC
cdr3_aa: CASRRGTNYGYTF
d_call: .
v_call: TRBV19
j_call: TRBJ1-2
cdr3_length: 13
clone_size: few

cdr3_nt: TGTGCCTGGAGTGCAGACCGGGTGCGGCCCCAGCATTTT
cdr3_aa: CAWSADRVRPQHF
d_call: .
v_call: TRBV30
j_call: TRBJ1-5
cdr3_length: 13
clone_size: .

cdr3_nt: TGCGCCAGCAGCCAAGGCCGACCTCAAGCGGGAGGGGGGAATGAGCAGTTCTTC
cdr3_aa: CASSQGRPQAGGGNEQFF
d_call: TRBD2
v_call: TRBV4-1
j_call: TRBJ2-1
cdr3_length: 18
clone_size: .

cdr3_nt: TGTGCCTGGAGCGCATCCTGGGGCCGAAACCCCAATGAGCAGTTCTTC
cdr3_aa: CAWSASWGRNPNEQFF
d_call: .
v_call: TRBV30
j_call: TRBJ2-1
cdr3_length: 16
clone_size: .

cdr3_nt: TGTGCCAGTAGTAGCGCCGGGGGGGCTGGGACTGAAGCTTTCTTT
cdr3_aa: CASSSAGGAGTEAFF
d_call: .
v_call: TRBV19
j_call: TRBJ1-1
cdr3_length: 15
clone_size: .

cdr3_nt: TGTGCCAGCAGGAAGCCCGGAGGGGTCTCCTACAATGAGCAGTTCTTC
cdr3_aa: CASRKPGGVSYNEQFF
d_call: .
v_call: TRBV28
j_call: TRBJ2-1
cdr3_length: 16
clone_size: .

cdr3_nt: TGTGCCAGCAGCTTACCGGGACTGACCTATGGCTACACCTTC
cdr3_aa: CASSLPGLTYGYTF
d_call: .
v_call: TRBV7-2
j_call: TRBJ1-2
cdr3_length: 14
clone_size: .

cdr3_nt: TGTGCCAGCAGTTTTAGCGGGAGGGCCGAGCAGTACTTC
cdr3_aa: CASSFSGRAEQYF
d_call: TRBD2
v_call: TRBV12-3/TRBV12-4
j_call: TRBJ2-7
cdr3_length: 13
clone_size: .

cdr3_nt: TGTGCCAGCAGTTCCCGTTCCTTTAATGAAAAACTGTTTTTT
cdr3_aa: CASSSRSFNEKLFF
d_call: .
v_call: TRBV28
j_call: TRBJ1-4
cdr3_length: 14
clone_size: few

cdr3_nt: TGTGCCAGCAGCCAAGTGGGACTAGCGGGAAGGGAGACCCAGTACTTC
cdr3_aa: CASSQVGLAGRETQYF
d_call: TRBD2
v_call: TRBV4-2
j_call: TRBJ2-5
cdr3_length: 16
clone_size: .

cdr3_nt: TGCGCCAGCAGCCGAAAGGGACAGGGAACTCAATTCAACGAGCAGTACTTC
cdr3_aa: CASSRKGQGTQFNEQYF
d_call: TRBD1
v_call: TRBV5-1
j_call: TRBJ2-7
cdr3_length: 17
clone_size: once

cdr3_nt: TGTGCCAGCACCCTTAGCGGGAGCTACAATGAGCAGTTCTTC
cdr3_aa: CASTLSGSYNEQFF
d_call: TRBD2
v_call: TRBV28
j_call: TRBJ2-1
cdr3_length: 14
clone_size: .